The 25 T cell receptor beta chains given below trace back to one sample, sequenced in a study of blood T cells in healthy people across ages. A second PCR, run for about 7 to 11 cycles, used a sample-barcoded 5' primer plus a J-beta primer mix. From the 5' RACE reads, TCRdb called clonotypes with MiXCR, one entry per CDR3 protein. The table has 600,000 to 850,000 distinct CDR3 sequences, more than 20% seen once; the top ten hold roughly a tenth. Another study also made use of these data, one on T cells of mothers and their children.

Sequencing input: blood. Receptors originate from a boy aged 10-17 years in good health.

This clonotype showed up just a few times. This chain links TRBV2 with TRBJ2-7; D uncertain. The CDR3 loop spans 10 amino acids. The germline gives CDR1 SNHLY, CDR2 FYNNEI. The CDR3 sequence is CPNRVYEQYF. CDR3 DNA: TGTCCCAACCGGGTCTACGAGCAGTACTTC.

This clonotype was counted between two and nine times. The chain uses TRBV20-1 and TRBJ1-1; D perhaps matches TRBD1 (5 bases). V dropped 6 bases and J dropped 8 bases, with 16 bases sitting between them. This CDR3 is 12 amino acids long. Per germline, CDR1 DFQATT and CDR2 SNEGSKA (reference sequence). CDR3 bases: TGCAGTGCCCCCGGGGACGGAGGCGAAGCTTTCTTT. Its translation: CSAPGDGGEAFF.

The chain employs TRBV20-1 and TRBJ2-1; no reliable D call. Germline V gene lookup returns CDR1 DFQATT and CDR2 SNEGSKA (reference sequence). Trimming pared 7 bases from V and 1 base from J, leaving 8 bases between. This CDR3 region has 12 residues. The CDR3 nucleotides read TGCAGTGTATCCGGGTCCTACAATGAGCAGTTCTTC. It translates to CSVSGSYNEQFF.

V gene TRBV10-3 combines with J gene TRBJ2-5, with 7 nucleotides matching TRBD1. The DNA end favors TRBJ2-1, so the J call may be wrong. This CDR3 has 14 amino acids. Germline V gene sequence: CDR1 ENHRY, CDR2 SYGVKD. For the CDR3, the DNA is TGTGCCATCAGACCGGGACAGAGTAGTTATGAGCAGTTCTTC. It encodes CAIRPGQSSYEQFF.

The chain joins TRBV27 to TRBJ2-5; TRBD1 matches at 10 bases. The J call may be incorrect, as the DNA end agrees better with TRBJ2-7. The CDR3 is made up of 14 amino acids. Germline CDR1 is MNHEY and CDR2 is SMNVEV (reference sequence). CDR3 bases: TGTGCCAGCAGTACCAATGGACAGGGGGGCGAGCAGTACTTC. It specifies CASSTNGQGGEQYF.

Concerning this clonotype: The junction departs from germline at one end; a sequencing error may be responsible. The V and J genes are TRBV20-1 and TRBJ1-3; 7 nucleotides line up with TRBD1. Per the germline V gene, CDR1 is DFQATT and CDR2 is SNEGSKA (reference sequence). The CDR3 length is 16 residues. CDR3 sequence reads: CSAAKGQLSSGNTRYF. CDR3 DNA: TGCAGTGCAGCGAAGGGACAGCTTTCCTCTGGAAACACCAGATATTTT.

This clonotype showed up just a few times. This chain uses TRBV18 with TRBJ2-6; D is possibly TRBD1 (5 bases). Per the germline V gene, CDR1 is KGHSH and CDR2 is LQKENI. V lost 4 bases and J 1 base, leaving 8 bases between the germline ends. This CDR3 contains 15 residues. The CDR3 loop is CASSRSGSGANVLTF. CDR3 coding DNA: TGTGCCAGCTCACGTTCAGGGTCTGGGGCCAACGTCCTGACTTTC.

This clonotype was detected ten times or more. The CDR3 nucleotides are TGTGCCAGCAGCTCAACCGGGACTAGCCCCATCTCCTACGAGCAGTACTTC. Protein sequence: CASSSTGTSPISYEQYF. V gene TRBV7-9 combines with J gene TRBJ2-7; 9 bases align to TRBD2. J lost 0 bases, V lost 4 bases, and 10 bases had no gene match. Per the germline V gene, CDR1 is SEHNR and CDR2 is FQNEAQ (reference sequence). The CDR3 has 17 amino acids.

This clonotype has a handful of counts. The J gene is TRBJ2-1, the V gene TRBV20-1; 11 bases are a match to TRBD2. CDR3 size: 15 residues. The junction had 5 bases not matched to a gene; V was cut back by 0 bases and J by 7 bases. Germline V CDR1 and CDR2: DFQATT, SNEGSKA (reference sequence). CDR3 in amino acids: CSARDSSGRLNEQFF. The DNA for the CDR3 is TGCAGTGCTAGAGATTCTAGCGGGAGGTTGAATGAGCAGTTCTTC.

There are a few counts of this clonotype. This chain joins TRBV5-1 and TRBJ2-3; TRBD2 matches at 9 bases. CDR1 is SGHRS, CDR2 YFSETQ, per germline. The CDR3 is 17 residues long. V lost 0 bases, J lost 2 bases, and 7 bases stayed unmatched. DNA of the CDR3: TGCGCCAGCAGCTTGGGACTAGCGGAGCCTACCACAGATACGCAGTATTTT. As protein: CASSLGLAEPTTDTQYF.

J is TRBJ1-1 and V is TRBV5-6, with TRBD1 as a possible D gene (5 bases). Germline loops: CDR1 SGHDT, CDR2 YYEEEE. V was shortened by 4 bases and J by 11 bases, with 21 bases between the two germline ends. This CDR3 region has 14 residues. CDR3 DNA: TGTGCCAGCAGCGACGGGTATCCCGGGCGGGGGGCTTTCTTT. This codes for CASSDGYPGRGAFF.

This clonotype has more than one count but fewer than ten. The chain carries TRBV23-1 and TRBJ2-5, with a tentative D call TRBD1 (5 bases). TRBV23-1 is placed among ORFs of uncertain function. There are 15 residues in the CDR3. V was trimmed by 1 base and J by 6 bases, leaving 15 bases between them. Here the CDR3 reads CASSQLSAGSQTQYF. The CDR3 coding sequence is TGCGCCAGCAGTCAATTGTCGGCAGGGTCGCAGACCCAGTACTTC.

This clonotype showed up just a few times. The junction shows a germline mismatch at one end, possibly a read error. This sequence joins TRBV5-1 and TRBJ1-1, with unresolved D. Germline V gene sequence: CDR1 SGHRS, CDR2 YFSETQ. This CDR3 has 14 residues. The CDR3 region is CASSLGDMNTESFF. CDR3 in DNA: TGCGCCAGCAGCTTGGGAGATATGAACACTGAATCTTTCTTT. Supplemented by reference TRBV5-1 and TRBJ1-1, the full variable domain reads KAGVTQTPRYLIKTRGQQVTLSCSPISGHRSVSWYQQTPGQGLQFLFEYFSETQRNKGNFPGRFSGRQFSNSRSEMNVSTLELGDSALYLCASSLGDMNTESFFGQGTRLTVV.

The rearrangement uses TRBV5-1 and TRBJ2-3; possibly TRBD1 for D (5 bases). The germline CDR1 and CDR2 sequences are SGHRS and YFSETQ. Between the trimmed V and J ends, which lost 2 bases and 10 bases, there was a span of 26 bases. The CDR3 is 17 amino acids. This CDR3 reads CASSFLGQFGDGYAQYF. Written as DNA, the CDR3 is TGCGCCAGCAGCTTCTTGGGGCAGTTCGGTGATGGCTACGCGCAGTATTTT.

This clonotype came up a few times. This chain joins TRBV5-1 and TRBJ1-1, with D unclear. The CDR3 has 13 amino acids. CDR1 is SGHRS and CDR2 is YFSETQ in the germline V gene. Trimming took off 4 bases at V and 11 bases at J, with 18 bases between the two ends. CDR3 DNA: TGCGCCAGCAGCCCCGACGAAAGGGTAGGTGCTTTCTTT. Translated, it gives CASSPDERVGAFF. Full variable domain (missing parts from reference TRBV5-1 and TRBJ1-1): KAGVTQTPRYLIKTRGQQVTLSCSPISGHRSVSWYQQTPGQGLQFLFEYFSETQRNKGNFPGRFSGRQFSNSRSEMNVSTLELGDSALYLCASSPDERVGAFFGQGTRLTVV.

The V and J genes are TRBV29-1 and TRBJ2-3; D is ambiguous. Germline lookup yields CDR1 SQVTM and CDR2 ANQGSEA. The germline V and J ends were trimmed by 3 bases and 3 bases, with 10 bases remaining between them. The CDR3 is 13 residues long. This CDR3 is CSVDDLGTDTQYF. The CDR3 bases are TGCAGCGTTGATGATTTGGGTACAGATACGCAGTATTTT.

This clonotype was detected once. V and J are TRBV5-1 and TRBJ2-3; D remains ambiguous. The CDR3 extends over 12 amino acids. Germline V gene sequence: CDR1 SGHRS, CDR2 YFSETQ. Trimming removed 5 bases from V and 2 bases from J, with 6 bases in between. CDR3 sequence reads: CASSKFTDTQYF. The CDR3, as DNA: TGCGCCAGCAGTAAATTCACAGATACGCAGTATTTT.

The chain couples TRBV14 to TRBJ1-2, with D possibly matching TRBD1 (6 bases). The CDR3 totals 17 residues. The germline V gene encodes CDR1 SGHDN and CDR2 FVKESK. V dropped 6 bases and J dropped 2 bases, with 22 bases sitting between them. CDR3 coding DNA: TGTGCCAGCAGTCAAATTTTACAGGGCCACCCCAACTATGGCTACACCTTC. The encoded protein is CASSQILQGHPNYGYTF. The full variable domain, with the rest looked up from reference TRBV14 and TRBJ1-2, is EAGVTQFPSHSVIEKGQTVTLRCDPISGHDNLYWYRRVMGKEIKFLLHFVKESKQDESGMPNNRFLAERTGGTYSTLKVQPAELEDSGVYFCASSQILQGHPNYGYTFGSGTRLTVV.

CDR3 nucleotide sequence: TGCAGTGCTAGAGATCATCGAATTGGGACAGGGGGCTCCGGTTTCTTT. This codes for CSARDHRIGTGGSGFF. V gene TRBV20-1 combines with J gene TRBJ1-1; 12 bases map to TRBD1. V gave up 0 bases and J gave up 13 bases; unmatched junction bases: 15. Germline CDR1 DFQATT, CDR2 SNEGSKA (reference sequence). The CDR3 has 16 amino acids.

V and J are TRBV20-1 and TRBJ2-5; D remains unclear. This CDR3 is built from 13 residues. The V end was cut by 0 bases, the J end by 3 bases, with 8 bases between. The germline V gene has CDR1 DFQATT and CDR2 SNEGSKA (reference sequence). The CDR3 nucleotides are TGCAGTGCTAGAGACCCGTCTAAAGAGACCCAGTACTTC. Protein sequence: CSARDPSKETQYF.

This sequence joins TRBV20-1 and TRBJ2-1; no firm D call. The CDR3 totals 14 residues. V gave up 3 bases and J gave up 0 bases, with 9 bases separating them. Germline CDR1 DFQATT, CDR2 SNEGSKA (reference sequence). The CDR3 region has the DNA TGCAGTGCTAGGACCGATCTCTCCTACAATGAGCAGTTCTTC. Protein product: CSARTDLSYNEQFF.

V usage is TRBV3-1 and J usage is TRBJ2-3; the match to TRBD2 covers 9 bases. CDR3 length: 15 amino acids. CDR1 LGHDT and CDR2 YNNKEL come from the germline V gene (reference sequence). V shed 4 bases and J 6 bases; nucleotides not matched to a gene: 8. The CDR3 sequence: CASSRPSGTSDTQYF. Here the CDR3 DNA reads TGTGCCAGCAGCCGACCTAGCGGGACGTCGGATACGCAGTATTTT.

This clonotype showed up just a few times. The V call is TRBV20-1, the J call TRBJ2-5, with D perhaps matching TRBD2 (6 bases). V was pared by 3 bases and J by 5 bases, with 16 bases between. The CDR3 is 14 residues long. The germline V gene encodes CDR1 DFQATT and CDR2 SNEGSKA (reference sequence). DNA of the CDR3: TGCAGTGCTAGCCCTAGCGCCCGAAGGGAGACCCAGTACTTC. Protein: CSASPSARRETQYF.

CDR3 coding DNA: TGTGCCAGCACCGAGCCCAGATGGATCAATGAGCAGTTCTTC. It specifies CASTEPRWINEQFF. This chain links TRBV21-1 with TRBJ2-1. TRBV21-1 is reported as a pseudogene. CDR3 size: 14 residues.

This clonotype was observed a handful of times. The chain has TRBV20-1 and TRBJ1-2; 8 bases fit TRBD1. Germline V gene sequence: CDR1 DFQATT, CDR2 SNEGSKA (reference sequence). The CDR3 is 15 residues long. V lost 1 base, J lost 6 bases, and 10 bases stayed unmatched. The CDR3 DNA is TGCAGTGCTAGAGCAACTCCTGGACAGGGTAATGGCTACACCTTC. It is translated as CSARATPGQGNGYTF.